This T cell receptor (beta chain) was captured in a study of T-cell reconstitution after alpha-beta-depleted transplantation in children. Preparation of the TCRbeta library involved a method that used unique molecular identifiers. TCRdb redid the calling of the PCR reads with MiXCR, one entry per CDR3 protein. This table has around 400,000 distinct CDR3 sequences, 11% appearing once. The table lists this clonotype with a few counts. The CDR3 extends over 14 amino acids. Germline values: CDR1 LGHDT, CDR2 YNNKEL (reference sequence). With 5 bases removed from V and 7 bases from J, the gap between germline ends came to 15 bases.

The V call is TRBV3-1, the J call TRBJ2-1; D perhaps matches TRBD2 (5 bases). The specimen comprised PBMCs from the stem cell graft donor, sampled from the stem cell graft. This sequence originates from a human donor who donated a stem cell graft to a child with acute myeloid leukemia. The CDR3 DNA reads as TGTGCCAGCAGCAGAATATTACGCGGGAATGAGCAGTTCTTC. Residues: CASSRILRGNEQFF.